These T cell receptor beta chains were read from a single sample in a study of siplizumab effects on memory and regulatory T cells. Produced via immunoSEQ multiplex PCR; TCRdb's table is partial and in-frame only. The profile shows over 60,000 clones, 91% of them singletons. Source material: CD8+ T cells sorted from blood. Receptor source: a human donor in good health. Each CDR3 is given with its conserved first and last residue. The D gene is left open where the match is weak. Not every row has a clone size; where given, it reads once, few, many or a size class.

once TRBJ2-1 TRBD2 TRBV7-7 TGTGCTAGCAGCCCCGGCGGTAGCGGGAGTTTCAACAATGAGCAGTTCTTC CASSPGGSGSFNNEQFF
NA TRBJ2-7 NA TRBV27 TGTGCCAGCGCCCTCCTCCGGGACACAGGGGAGCAGTACTTC CASALLRDTGEQYF
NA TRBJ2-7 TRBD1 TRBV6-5 TGTGCCAGCAGCTCTCCACCGGGACAGGAGGGCTTC CASSSPPGQEGF
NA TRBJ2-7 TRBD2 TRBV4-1 TGCGCCAGCAGCCATGGGACTAGCGGGAGTTACGAGCAGTACTTC CASSHGTSGSYEQYF
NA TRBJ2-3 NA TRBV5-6 TGTGCCAGCAGCTTGGGGCCGGGGCCGCCTCTTGATACGCAGTATTTT CASSLGPGPPLDTQYF
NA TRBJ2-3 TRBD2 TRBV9 TGTGCCAGCAGTCCGCCAACTAGCGGGGCAGATACGCAGTATTTT CASSPPTSGADTQYF
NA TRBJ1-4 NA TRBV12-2 TGTGCAAGTCGCTCGACAGGGCCCAATGAAAAACTGTTTTTT CASRSTGPNEKLFF
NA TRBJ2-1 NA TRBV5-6 TGTGCCAGCAGCTTGGCCAATGAGCAGTTCTTC CASSLANEQFF
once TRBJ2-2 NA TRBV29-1 TGCAGCTCCCCTGGCGACACCGGGGAGCTGTTTTTT CSSPGDTGELFF
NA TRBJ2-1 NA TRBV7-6 TGTGCCAGCAGGTTTCGGACCGGGACGCCAAATGTTGATGAGCAGTTCTTC CASRFRTGTPNVDEQFF
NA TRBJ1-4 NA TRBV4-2 TGTGCCAGCAGCCTTAGGACGGACCGACTTGCAACTAATGAAAAACTGTTTTTT CASSLRTDRLATNEKLFF
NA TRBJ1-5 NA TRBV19 TGTGCCAGTAGTATGATCGGGACCGCCTATCCCAATCAGCCCCAGCATTTT CASSMIGTAYPNQPQHF
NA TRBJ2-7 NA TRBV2 TGTGCCAGCAGTGATTGGAACGAGCAGTACTTC CASSDWNEQYF
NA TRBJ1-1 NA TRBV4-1 TGCGCCAGCAGCCAGGGGCCGAACACTGAAGCTTTCTTT CASSQGPNTEAFF
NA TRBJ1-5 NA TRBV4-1 TGCGCCAGCAGCCAAGGTGTAGGGGGCAATCAGCCCCAGCATTTT CASSQGVGGNQPQHF
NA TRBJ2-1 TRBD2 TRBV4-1 TGCGCCAGCAGCCAAGATCCTTTAGGCGGGAGTGAGCAGTTCTTC CASSQDPLGGSEQFF
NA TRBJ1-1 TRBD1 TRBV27 TGTGCCAGCAGAACCGGGACAGCCAACACTGAAGCTTTCTTT CASRTGTANTEAFF
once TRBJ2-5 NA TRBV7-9 TGTGCCAGCAGCCCAGGGATCTTGGAGACCCAGTACTTC CASSPGILETQYF
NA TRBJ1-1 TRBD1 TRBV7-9 TGTGCCAGCAGCCAAGGGGGCAGCTCCGAAGCTTTCTTT CASSQGGSSEAFF
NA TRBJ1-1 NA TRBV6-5 TGTGCCAGCAGTTACTCGTCTGGCGGGACTGAAGCTTTCTTT CASSYSSGGTEAFF
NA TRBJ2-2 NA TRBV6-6 TGTGCCAGCAGTAGGACTCGGGAGTGGGACACCGGGGAGCTGTTTTTT CASSRTREWDTGELFF
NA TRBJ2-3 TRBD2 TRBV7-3 TGTGCCAGCAGCTTAACTGGCGGGAGGTCAGATACGCAGTATTTT CASSLTGGRSDTQYF
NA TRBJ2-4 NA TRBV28 TGTGCCAGCAGTTTATTCGCGGAACCAGCCAAAAACATTCAGTACTTC CASSLFAEPAKNIQYF
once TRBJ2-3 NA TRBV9 TGTGCCAGCAGCGTAGGCTACGAAGATACGCAGTATTTT CASSVGYEDTQYF
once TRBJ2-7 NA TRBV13 TGTGCCAGCAGCCTGCTAAGACTCGAGCAGTACTTC CASSLLRLEQYF
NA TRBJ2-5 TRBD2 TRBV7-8 TGTGCCAGCAGGACGGCAGGTCTAGCGGGGGGGCGGGAGACCCAGTACTTC CASRTAGLAGGRETQYF
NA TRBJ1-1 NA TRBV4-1 TGCGCCAGCAGCCAAGGACCCTTGAACACTGAAGCTTTCTTT CASSQGPLNTEAFF
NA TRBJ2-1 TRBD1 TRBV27 TGTGCCAGCAGGCCGGGACAGGGGTACAATGAGCAGTTCTTC CASRPGQGYNEQFF
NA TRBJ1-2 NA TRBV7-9 TGTGCCAGCAGCTTCCAGGGCATGACCAATGGCTACACCTTC CASSFQGMTNGYTF
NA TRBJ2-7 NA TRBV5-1 TGCGCCAGCAGCCCCCCGGCATCGCGCGAGCAGTACTTC CASSPPASREQYF
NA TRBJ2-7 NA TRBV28 TGTGCCAGCAGTTCACCTGCCTACGAGCAGTACTTC CASSSPAYEQYF
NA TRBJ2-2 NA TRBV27 TGTGCCAGCAGTCCCATCTCGTACCCCGGGGAGCTGTTTTTT CASSPISYPGELFF
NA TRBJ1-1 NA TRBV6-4 TGTGCCAGCAGTGACTCCCGGGAAACTGAAGCTTTCTTT CASSDSRETEAFF